Described below is a single TCR beta chain sequence and its context. The antigen remains undetermined. The method was immunoSEQ multiplex PCR; TCRdb's version includes in-frame clones alone and lacks a portion of them. This sample yields roughly 16,000 clones, of which about 80% are seen a single time; about 16% belongs to the top ten. CD4+ T cells from unexposed donors were obtained before the COVID-19 pandemic (2011-2018). Isolation of CD4+ T cells took place after less than twelve days in culture. These data come from a study of CD4 T cells in relation to SARS-CoV-2 and coronaviruses. The CDR3 spans 15 residues. The V gene end was trimmed by 3 bases and the J gene end by 1 base; junction bases not matched to a gene: 2. In germline, CDR1 is KGHSH, CDR2 LQKENI.

This sequence was found in a human donor in good health. The sample taken for sequencing was CD4+ T cells from PBMCs, cultured in vitro. The chain carries TRBV18 and TRBJ1-4; TRBD1 agrees at 7 bases. The CDR3 here is CASSPRQGTNEKLFF. Written as DNA, the CDR3 is TGTGCCAGCTCACCGCGACAGGGAACTAATGAAAAACTGTTTTTT.